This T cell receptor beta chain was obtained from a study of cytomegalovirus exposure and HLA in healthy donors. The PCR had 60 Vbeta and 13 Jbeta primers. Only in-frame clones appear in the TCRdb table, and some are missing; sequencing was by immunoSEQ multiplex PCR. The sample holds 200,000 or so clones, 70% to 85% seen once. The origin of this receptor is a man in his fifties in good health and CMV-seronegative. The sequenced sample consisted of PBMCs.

CDR3 in DNA: TGTGCCAGCAGTGAAAGGAGCTTCTGGGAAAAACTGTTTTTT. It is translated as CASSERSFWEKLFF. The gene calls are TRBV6-1 and TRBJ1-4; no reliable D call. V lost 2 bases to trimming and J lost 8 bases, with 12 bases between them. Germline V gene lookup returns CDR1 MNHNS and CDR2 SASEGT. This CDR3 region has 14 residues.